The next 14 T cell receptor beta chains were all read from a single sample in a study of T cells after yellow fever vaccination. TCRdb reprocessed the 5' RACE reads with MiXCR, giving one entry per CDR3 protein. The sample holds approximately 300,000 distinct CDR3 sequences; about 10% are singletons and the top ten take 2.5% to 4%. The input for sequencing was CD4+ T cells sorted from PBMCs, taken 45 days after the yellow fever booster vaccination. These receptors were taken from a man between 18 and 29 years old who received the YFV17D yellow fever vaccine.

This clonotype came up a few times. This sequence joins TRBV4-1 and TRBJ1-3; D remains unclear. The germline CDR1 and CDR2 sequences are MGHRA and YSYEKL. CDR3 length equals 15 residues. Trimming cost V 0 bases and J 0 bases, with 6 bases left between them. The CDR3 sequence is CASSQDPLSGNTIYF. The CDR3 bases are TGCGCCAGCAGCCAAGATCCGCTCTCTGGAAACACCATATATTTT.

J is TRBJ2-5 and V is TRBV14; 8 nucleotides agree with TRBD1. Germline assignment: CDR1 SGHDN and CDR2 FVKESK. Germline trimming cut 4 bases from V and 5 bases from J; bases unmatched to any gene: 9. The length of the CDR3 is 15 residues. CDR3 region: CASSRQGAERETQYF. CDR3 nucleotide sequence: TGTGCCAGCAGCCGTCAGGGGGCGGAGAGGGAGACCCAGTACTTC.

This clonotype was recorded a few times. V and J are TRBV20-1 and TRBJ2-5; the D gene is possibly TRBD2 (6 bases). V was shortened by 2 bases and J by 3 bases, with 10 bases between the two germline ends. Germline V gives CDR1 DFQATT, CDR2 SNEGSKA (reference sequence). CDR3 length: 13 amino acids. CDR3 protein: CSARFGGKETQYF. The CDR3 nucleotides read TGCAGTGCTAGATTCGGAGGGAAAGAGACCCAGTACTTC.

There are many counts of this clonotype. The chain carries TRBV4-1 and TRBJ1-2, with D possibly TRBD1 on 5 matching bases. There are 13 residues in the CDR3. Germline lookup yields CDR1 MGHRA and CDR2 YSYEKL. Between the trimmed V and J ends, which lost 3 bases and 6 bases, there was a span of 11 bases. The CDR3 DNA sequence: TGCGCCAGCAGCCAGAAATGGGGGGATGGCTACACCTTC. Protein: CASSQKWGDGYTF.

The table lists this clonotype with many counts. CDR3 sequence: CASSPRPNTGELFF. CDR3 in DNA: TGTGCCAGCAGCCCCCGCCCCAACACCGGGGAGCTGTTTTTT. The rearrangement joins TRBV7-3 to TRBJ2-2; D uncertain. Germline loops: CDR1 SGHTA, CDR2 FQGTGA. Trimming took off 5 bases at V and 2 bases at J, with 9 bases between the two ends. There are 14 residues in the CDR3.

The CDR3 sequence is CASSPDSAGGGETQYF. The DNA of the CDR3 is TGTGCCAGCTCACCAGACTCAGCGGGGGGAGGCGAGACCCAGTACTTC. The V gene is TRBV18, the J gene TRBJ2-5; the match to TRBD2 covers 9 bases. In germline, CDR1 is KGHSH, CDR2 LQKENI. CDR3 length equals 16 residues. Germline trimming cut 2 bases from V and 5 bases from J; bases unmatched to any gene: 9.

Here the CDR3 DNA reads TGCGCCAGCAGCCCTCCCTACAGGGGGCAGGTCTATGGCTACACCTTC. This translates into CASSPPYRGQVYGYTF. The J gene is TRBJ1-2, the V gene TRBV5-1; 9 bases match TRBD1. CDR1 and CDR2 from the germline V gene are SGHRS and YFSETQ. This CDR3 is 16 amino acids long. Trimming cost V 4 bases and J 4 bases; bases outside gene matches: 11.

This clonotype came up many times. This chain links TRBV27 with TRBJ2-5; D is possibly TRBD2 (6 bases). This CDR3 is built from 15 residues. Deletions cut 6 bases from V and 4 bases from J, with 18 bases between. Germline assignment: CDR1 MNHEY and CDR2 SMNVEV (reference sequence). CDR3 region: CASRKATSITETQYF. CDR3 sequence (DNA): TGTGCCAGCAGGAAGGCCACTAGCATCACAGAGACCCAGTACTTC.

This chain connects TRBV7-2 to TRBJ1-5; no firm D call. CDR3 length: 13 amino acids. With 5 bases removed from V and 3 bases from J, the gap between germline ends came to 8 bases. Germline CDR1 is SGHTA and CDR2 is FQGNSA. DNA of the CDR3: TGTGCCAGCAGCCCCAACAACAATCAGCCCCAGCATTTT. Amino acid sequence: CASSPNNNQPQHF.

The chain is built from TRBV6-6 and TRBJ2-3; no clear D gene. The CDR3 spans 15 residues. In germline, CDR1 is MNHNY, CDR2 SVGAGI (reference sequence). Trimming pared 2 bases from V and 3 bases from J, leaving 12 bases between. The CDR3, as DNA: TGTGCCAGCAGTTACGAGTGGGGATCGACAGATACGCAGTATTTT. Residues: CASSYEWGSTDTQYF.

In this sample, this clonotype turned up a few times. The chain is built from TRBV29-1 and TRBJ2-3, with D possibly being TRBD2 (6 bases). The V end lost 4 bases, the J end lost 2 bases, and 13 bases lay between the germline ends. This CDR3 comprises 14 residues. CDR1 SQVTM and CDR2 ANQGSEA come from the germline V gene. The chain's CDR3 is CSVVGLANTDTQYF. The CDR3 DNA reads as TGCAGCGTTGTTGGTCTAGCGAACACAGATACGCAGTATTTT.

The CDR3 coding sequence is TGTGCCAGCAGGCGACTAGAGGGCGAGCAGTACTTC. Its protein is CASRRLEGEQYF. The J gene is TRBJ2-7, the V gene TRBV7-9; D might be TRBD2 (6 bases). The CDR3 is 12 amino acids. CDR1 SEHNR and CDR2 FQNEAQ come from the germline V gene (reference sequence). V was cut by 6 bases and J by 6 bases, with 12 bases left in between.

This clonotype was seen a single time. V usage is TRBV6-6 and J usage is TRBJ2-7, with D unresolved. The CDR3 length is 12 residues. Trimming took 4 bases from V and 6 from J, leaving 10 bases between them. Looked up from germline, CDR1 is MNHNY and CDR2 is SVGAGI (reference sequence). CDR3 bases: TGTGCCAGCAGTTCCCGGGCATTCGAGCAGTACTTC. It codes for CASSSRAFEQYF.

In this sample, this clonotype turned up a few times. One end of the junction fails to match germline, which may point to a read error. The DNA for the CDR3 is TGTGCCAGCTCACCACCGGTTCAGGACAGACTCAACTTC. This codes for CASSPPVQDRLNF. The chain combines TRBV18 with TRBJ2-7; D possibly corresponds to TRBD1 (6 bases). The CDR3 spans 13 residues. From germline, CDR1 is KGHSH and CDR2 LQKENI.